These T cell receptor beta chains were read from a single sample in a study of CD8+ T cells in alopecia areata. Here immunoSEQ multiplex PCR was the method, and the copy in TCRdb shows in-frame clones only, minus some. This table has 170,000 or so clones, about 53% appearing once. Sequencing used CD8+ T cells sorted from blood, obtained at week 24, from a patient treated with tofacitinib. The receptors were sampled from a human donor with alopecia areata. The CDR3 runs from the conserved cysteine through the conserved F or W. Each record gives: V gene, J gene, clone size, D gene, CDR3 protein, CDR3 DNA. A D gene is named only where the DNA matches it firmly. Part of the rows lack a size; the others show once, few, many or a class for expanded clones.

V: TRBV2; J: TRBJ1-1; size: -; D: -; CDR3: CASSESPGFTEAFF; DNA: TGTGCCAGCAGTGAATCCCCGGGGTTCACTGAAGCTTTCTTT
V: TRBV7-2; J: TRBJ2-7; size: -; D: TRBD2; CDR3: CASSLDSGSSYEQYF; DNA: TGTGCCAGCAGCTTAGATAGCGGGAGCTCCTACGAGCAGTACTTC
V: TRBV5-6; J: TRBJ1-5; size: -; D: -; CDR3: CASSLDGANNQPQHF; DNA: TGTGCCAGCAGCTTGGATGGGGCGAACAATCAGCCCCAGCATTTT
V: TRBV7-7; J: TRBJ2-1; size: -; D: TRBD1; CDR3: CASSQATGYEQFF; DNA: TGTGCCAGCAGCCAAGCGACAGGGTATGAGCAGTTCTTC
V: TRBV27; J: TRBJ2-7; size: -; D: -; CDR3: CASSLGRGYEQYF; DNA: TGTGCCAGCAGTTTAGGAAGGGGGTACGAGCAGTACTTC
V: TRBV4-3; J: TRBJ2-7; size: few; D: -; CDR3: CASSLTGAGEQYF; DNA: TGCGCCAGCAGCCTAACGGGGGCCGGGGAGCAGTACTTC
V: TRBV25-1; J: TRBJ2-7; size: -; D: -; CDR3: CASRLGYEQYF; DNA: TGTGCCAGCCGTCTAGGCTACGAGCAGTACTTC
V: TRBV7-8; J: TRBJ2-5; size: once; D: TRBD2; CDR3: CASSNSGGYQETQYF; DNA: TGTGCCAGCAGCAACTCGGGGGGATACCAAGAGACCCAGTACTTC
V: TRBV9; J: TRBJ1-2; size: -; D: TRBD1; CDR3: CASSDPGGEYGYTF; DNA: TGTGCCAGCAGCGACCCAGGGGGTGAATATGGCTACACCTTC
V: TRBV30; J: TRBJ2-1; size: -; D: TRBD2; CDR3: CAWSVGAGVPNEQFF; DNA: TGTGCCTGGAGTGTAGGAGCGGGGGTCCCCAATGAGCAGTTCTTC
V: TRBV5-6; J: TRBJ2-1; size: -; D: -; CDR3: CASSVSNEQFF; DNA: TGTGCCAGCAGCGTTAGTAATGAGCAGTTCTTC
V: TRBV30; J: TRBJ1-1; size: -; D: -; CDR3: CAWSITGNTEAFF; DNA: TGTGCCTGGAGTATAACAGGGAACACTGAAGCTTTCTTT
V: TRBV19; J: TRBJ2-1; size: few; D: -; CDR3: CASSPGLGNEQFF; DNA: TGTGCCAGCTCGCCGGGTTTGGGCAATGAGCAGTTCTTC
V: TRBV7-6; J: TRBJ2-3; size: -; D: TRBD2; CDR3: CASSPSGGRTDTQYF; DNA: TGTGCCAGCAGCCCTAGCGGGGGCCGCACAGATACGCAGTATTTT
V: TRBV4-3; J: TRBJ1-1; size: -; D: -; CDR3: CASSQDSRQNTEAFF; DNA: TGCGCCAGCAGCCAAGATTCGAGACAGAACACTGAAGCTTTCTTT
V: TRBV27; J: TRBJ2-1; size: -; D: -; CDR3: CASSLIGGRSNEQFF; DNA: TGTGCCAGCAGTTTAATCGGGGGCAGATCCAATGAGCAGTTCTTC
V: TRBV30; J: TRBJ2-1; size: few; D: TRBD2; CDR3: CACPIAGDLNEQFF; DNA: TGTGCCTGCCCCATAGCGGGGGACCTCAATGAGCAGTTCTTC
V: TRBV19; J: TRBJ1-2; size: -; D: -; CDR3: CASFAGSRGYTF; DNA: TGTGCCAGTTTTGCGGGCTCAAGGGGCTACACCTTC
V: TRBV25-1; J: TRBJ2-1; size: -; D: -; CDR3: CASGRGRNEQFF; DNA: TGTGCCAGCGGCAGGGGACGCAATGAGCAGTTCTTC
V: TRBV30; J: TRBJ1-1; size: once; D: -; CDR3: CAWSARTGTEAFF; DNA: TGTGCCTGGAGTGCAAGGACGGGCACTGAAGCTTTCTTT
V: TRBV10-3; J: TRBJ2-1; size: few; D: TRBD2; CDR3: CAISDPGTSSYNEQFF; DNA: TGTGCCATCAGTGACCCCGGGACTAGTTCCTACAATGAGCAGTTCTTC
V: TRBV11-2; J: TRBJ2-4; size: -; D: -; CDR3: CASSSNGQRTSKNIQYF; DNA: TGTGCCAGCAGCTCTAACGGACAGAGAACTTCCAAAAACATTCAGTACTTC
V: TRBV9; J: TRBJ1-3; size: once; D: -; CDR3: CASSVGQAAGNTIYF; DNA: TGTGCCAGCAGCGTAGGACAGGCCGCTGGAAACACCATATATTTT
V: TRBV5-6; J: TRBJ2-5; size: -; D: -; CDR3: CASSPWTPQETQYF; DNA: TGTGCCAGCAGCCCATGGACACCTCAAGAGACCCAGTACTTC
V: TRBV5-6; J: TRBJ1-1; size: -; D: -; CDR3: CASSFGTGGAEAFF; DNA: TGTGCCAGCAGCTTCGGAACCGGTGGGGCTGAAGCTTTCTTT
V: TRBV10-3; J: TRBJ2-3; size: -; D: TRBD1; CDR3: CAISESSGTGDTDTQYF; DNA: TGTGCCATCAGTGAGTCTTCCGGGACAGGGGACACAGATACGCAGTATTTT
V: TRBV5-1; J: TRBJ2-5; size: -; D: -; CDR3: CASSNTDTTRNIETQYF; DNA: TGCGCCAGCAGCAACACCGATACTACTCGGAATATAGAGACCCAGTACTTC
V: TRBV4-3; J: TRBJ2-2; size: -; D: -; CDR3: CASSQGGELFF; DNA: TGCGCCAGCAGCCAAGGCGGGGAGCTGTTTTTT
V: TRBV12-5; J: TRBJ1-2; size: -; D: -; CDR3: CASGLSGNRLDGYTF; DNA: TGTGCTAGTGGTTTGAGTGGGAACCGGCTCGATGGCTACACCTTC
V: TRBV5-1; J: TRBJ2-2; size: -; D: -; CDR3: CASSFTGELFF; DNA: TGCGCCAGCAGCTTCACGGGGGAGCTGTTTTTT
V: TRBV9; J: TRBJ2-7; size: once; D: TRBD1; CDR3: CASSVGGTGVYEQYF; DNA: TGTGCCAGCAGCGTAGGAGGGACAGGGGTCTACGAGCAGTACTTC
V: TRBV4-3; J: TRBJ1-2; size: -; D: TRBD1; CDR3: CASSQAKGAGGYTF; DNA: TGCGCCAGCAGCCAAGCCAAGGGGGCGGGTGGCTACACCTTC